Each of the 9 T cell receptor beta chains below was sequenced from the same sample in a study of tumor and adjacent non-tumor tissue in lung cancer. TCRbeta libraries were built with three rounds of nested PCR, modified from ARM-PCR. MiXCR, applied by TCRdb to the multiplex PCR reads, yields one record per CDR3 protein. The sample has some 47,000 distinct CDR3 sequences; around 62% are singletons. The template was RNA from unsorted bulk tissue. More than 3 cm separated this lung sample from the edge of the tumor. The sample was distant non-tumor lung tissue. These receptors were taken from a middle-aged woman with non-small cell lung cancer.

This clonotype was observed many times. This chain links TRBV6-2 or TRBV6-3 with TRBJ2-1, with D hard to call. CDR1 is MNHEY, CDR2 SVGEGT, per germline. This CDR3 is 13 amino acids long. V lost 5 bases to trimming and J lost 4 bases, with 9 bases between them. CDR3 sequence reads: CASSRTEYNEQFF. CDR3 in DNA: TGTGCCAGCAGTCGGACCGAGTACAATGAGCAGTTCTTC.

This clonotype was observed once. This chain connects TRBV30 to TRBJ2-7; D gene unclear. The V and J ends lost 0 bases and 4 bases respectively, with 19 bases between them. The CDR3 has 16 amino acids. The germline CDR1 and CDR2 sequences are GTSNPN and SVGIG (reference sequence). As DNA, the CDR3 is TGTGCCTGGAGTGTACATCCCGGCAGCTTTTTTTACGAGCAGTACTTC. This gives the protein CAWSVHPGSFFYEQYF.

This clonotype appeared a single time. Here the CDR3 DNA reads TGCAGCGTTAAAGTGGGGCAGTGTAAACGAAACACCATATATTTT. Residues: CSVKVGQCKRNTIYF. This rearrangement joins TRBV29-1 to TRBJ1-3; possibly TRBD1 for D (5 bases). V was clipped by 5 bases and J by 5 bases, with 19 bases between them. In germline, CDR1 is SQVTM, CDR2 ANQGSEA. This CDR3 comprises 15 residues.

This clonotype has only a few counts. Since a much larger clone is just one base distant, this may be a read error. The gene calls are TRBV20-1 and TRBJ2-5, with a weak D call TRBD1 (6 bases). Per germline, CDR1 DFQATT and CDR2 SNEGSKA (reference sequence). The CDR3 loop spans 16 amino acids. The CDR3 region is CSVRGGQLLLQETQYF. DNA of the CDR3: TGCAGTGTTAGAGGCGGACAGTTACTTTTGCAAGAGACCCAGTACTTC.

The chain uses TRBV12-3 or TRBV12-4 and TRBJ2-1; 7 nucleotides match TRBD1. The length of the CDR3 is 14 residues. V was pared by 1 base and J by 7 bases, with 4 bases of the junction left unmatched. In nucleotides, the CDR3 is TGTGCCAGCAGTTTAGAGGGGGCCTGGAATGAGCAGTTCTTC. Amino acid sequence: CASSLEGAWNEQFF.

This clonotype was detected ten times or more. The rearrangement joins TRBV6-1 to TRBJ2-5; D uncertain. V lost 4 bases to trimming and J lost 4 bases, with 4 bases between them. The CDR3 length is 11 residues. CDR1 is MNHNS and CDR2 is SASEGT in the germline V gene. CDR3 loop: CASSVGETQYF. In nucleotides, the CDR3 is TGTGCCAGCAGTGTCGGAGAGACCCAGTACTTC.

The chain uses TRBV20-1 and TRBJ2-7; 9 bases match TRBD2. Germline V gene lookup returns CDR1 DFQATT and CDR2 SNEGSKA (reference sequence). This CDR3 comprises 12 residues. V was pared by 8 bases and J by 5 bases, with 7 bases of the junction left unmatched. The CDR3 DNA is TGCAGTTCAACGACTAGCGGAGACGAGCAGTACTTC. Translated: CSSTTSGDEQYF.

In its sample, this clonotype ranks as medium-sized. The genes are TRBV11-2 and TRBJ1-3, with a weak D call TRBD1 (5 bases). CDR1 is SGHAT, CDR2 FQNNGV, per germline. The germline V and J ends were trimmed by 1 base and 2 bases, with 6 bases remaining between them. The CDR3 extends over 14 amino acids. CDR3 in DNA: TGTGCCAGCAGCTTAGGGGGACCTGGAAACACCATATATTTT. This codes for CASSLGGPGNTIYF.

The DNA of the CDR3 is TGTGCCAGCAGGACGGGACAGATGCACACTGAAGCTTTCTTT. Its protein product is CASRTGQMHTEAFF. The rearrangement links TRBV2 to TRBJ1-1; 7 bases are a match to TRBD1. The CDR3 has 14 residues. With V trimmed by 6 bases and J by 3 bases, 7 bases remained unmatched. Germline CDR1 is SNHLY and CDR2 is FYNNEI.